The text below deals with one T cell receptor beta chain. Trimming left V 0 bases short and J 6 bases short, with 8 bases between. This CDR3 has 13 amino acids. Looked up from germline, CDR1 is MGHRA and CDR2 is YSYEKL. The data are from a study of T cell responses to AZD1222 COVID-19 vaccine. Profiling relied on immunoSEQ multiplex PCR, and the TCRdb table lists in-frame clones only, not all of them. The profile shows around 140,000 clones, approximately 92% of them singletons. The source is an adult in good health. The sequencing used peripheral blood, collected on day 0 of AZD1222 vaccination. The chain links TRBV4-1 to TRBJ1-2; no clear D. The chain's CDR3 is CASSQDSVNGYTF. CDR3 in DNA: TGCGCCAGCAGCCAAGATTCCGTAAATGGCTACACCTTC.